A single TCR beta chain is shown here with its context. Its binding antigen is unknown. No per-base quality is available; no much larger clone lies one base away. This specimen comes from a study of Ad26.COV2.S vaccination and SARS-CoV-2 variants (dated by TCRdb to the early 2020s). Describing the broader study: Vaccine-arm donors were drawn from COV1001, a multicentre, randomized, double-blind, placebo-controlled phase I-IIa trial of Ad26.COV2.S in healthy adults. Ad26.COV2.S was administered intramuscularly at 5 x 10^10 or 1 x 10^11 viral particles, either as a single shot or as two shots given 56 days apart. The specificity and breadth of SARS-CoV-2-reactive T cell receptors after Ad26.COV2.S vaccination were assessed by TCRbeta repertoire sequencing. A total of 32 samples were included in the TCR-sequenced set, comprising around 19 Ad26.COV2.S vaccine recipients, 5 placebo recipients and 8 SARS-CoV-2 convalescent individuals. Trial participants were randomized into five groups of five, in which low-dose or high-dose Ad26.COV2.S was given once or twice, or placebo was given on both occasions. Blinding of investigators to trial group allocation was maintained during experiments and outcome assessment.

TCRbeta CDR3 regions were sequenced with the immunoSEQ Assay. After extraction, genomic DNA underwent amplification by bias-controlled multiplex PCR, followed by high-throughput sequencing. For the original study's pipeline: To quantify the absolute abundance of each unique TCRbeta CDR3 region, sequences were collapsed and filtered. T cell fraction was estimated by normalizing TCRbeta template counts to usable DNA, with usable DNA measured through amplification of reference genes found in all nucleated cells. Repertoire TCRs were annotated as SARS-CoV-2-specific when V gene, CDR3 amino acid sequence and J gene were exactly matched to a known reactive TCR set. The reference SARS-CoV-2 TCR set was obtained from MIRA and was filtered for enrichment in COVID-19-positive ImmuneCODE repertoires, whereby public or cross-reactive TCRs were removed. Drawing on the MIRA antigens, annotated TCRs were analysed further at the level of specific ORF or position within ORF. Breadth was defined as the number of annotated unique rearrangements divided by the total number of unique productive rearrangements, and depth was defined as the summed frequency of the annotated unique rearrangements. Two-sided Wilcoxon rank-sum tests were used to compare TCR breadth between groups. TCRdb retrieved this table from immuneACCESS and kept in-frame rearrangements only. Not all clones are present; in checked studies, unresolved V genes account for under half, and no reason is known for the remainder. The V and J calls and clone size come from that table; D and trimming were worked out from the DNA. The sample yields a few hundred thousand clones; roughly 90% were counted once. Approximately 4% of the sample is taken by the ten largest.

The paper's findings and limits, for the study overall: Vaccine and placebo recipients had comparable non-spike TCR breadth, which fits with the vaccine containing only spike. Ad26.COV2.S recipients had higher spike-specific TCR breadth than placebo recipients (P = 0.0014). The study lacked the statistical power to compare responses across vaccine doses or regimens. The authors noted that the TCR breadth and depth analyses may have underestimated total T cell responses. After vaccination, substantial breadth of spike-specific CD8+ and CD4+ T cell responses was reported.

According to the study, the label for this sample's treatment or condition signals: some 20 received Ad26.COV2.S at low or high dose, single or two shots; roughly five received placebo; per-sample allocation not given. For vaccine and placebo recipients, the sequenced repertoires came from samples collected on day 63 after the first injection. Cohort 1b enrolled some 25 adults aged 18-55 years at a single site in Boston, USA, between 29 July and 7 August 2020. As a vaccine, Ad26.COV2.S was a replication-incompetent adenovirus type 26 vector that expressed a prefusion-stabilized SARS-CoV-2 spike protein derived from the original Wuhan strain. The material sequenced was peripheral blood, taken in a trial of Ad26.COV2.S vaccine versus placebo. The clonotype comes from a person between 18 and 65 years old who received the Ad26.COV2.S COVID-19 vaccine or a placebo.

The CDR3 has the sequence CASSVFSGSSYNEQFF. The DNA sequence reads TGTGCCAGCAGCGTATTTAGCGGGAGCTCCTACAATGAGCAGTTCTTC. This receptor chain uses TRBV9 and TRBJ2-1; a stretch of 9 junction bases matches TRBD2. Trimming takes 1 base off V and 0 bases off J; junction bases not matched to a gene: 2. The germline V gene yields SGDLS for CDR1 and YYNGEE for CDR2. There are 16 amino acids in the CDR3, from cysteine to phenylalanine inclusive. Just the 48-base CDR3 DNA is kept, in frame starting at base 1.